This TCR beta chain emerged from a study of CD8 T cells in ankylosing spondylitis. Findings and limits, study-wide: Ankylosing spondylitis blood appeared to carry a characteristic TCR beta motif of several highly homologous variants. Matched ankylosing spondylitis synovial fluid reportedly showed significant enrichment of disease-linked clones. Past studies reported some motif variants in reactive arthritis synovial fluid and blood.

Making the TCR beta libraries involved quantitative 5'-RACE with molecular barcodes. TCRdb re-derived calls from the 5' RACE reads in MiXCR, one entry per CDR3 protein. The sample lists about 96,000 distinct CDR3 sequences, about 8.8% seen once, with approximately 5.5% in the top ten. In this sample, this clonotype turned up many times. Its antigen is unidentified. The sample taken for sequencing was blood, either unsorted or a sorted T cell fraction (not recorded which). This receptor was taken from a male donor with ankylosing spondylitis or in good health (not recorded which).

CDR3 nucleotides: TGCGCCAGCAGCTTGGGGGCAACAGAGCAGTTCTTC. This codes for CASSLGATEQFF. The chain recombines TRBV5-1 with TRBJ2-1; D unclear. CDR1 and CDR2 (germline): SGHRS, YFSETQ. The CDR3 totals 12 residues. The V gene lost 0 bases and the J gene lost 10 bases, with 8 bases spanning the gap.